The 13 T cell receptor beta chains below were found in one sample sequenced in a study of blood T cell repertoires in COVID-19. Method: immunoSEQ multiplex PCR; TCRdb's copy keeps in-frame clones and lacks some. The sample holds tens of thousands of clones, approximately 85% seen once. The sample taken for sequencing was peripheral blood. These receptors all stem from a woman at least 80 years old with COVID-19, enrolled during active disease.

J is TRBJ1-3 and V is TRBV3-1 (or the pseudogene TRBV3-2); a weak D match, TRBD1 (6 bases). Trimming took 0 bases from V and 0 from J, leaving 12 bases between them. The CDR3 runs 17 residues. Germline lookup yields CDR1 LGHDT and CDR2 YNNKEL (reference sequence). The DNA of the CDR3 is TGTGCCAGCAGCCAAGATGCGGACAGCATCTCTGGAAACACCATATATTTT. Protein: CASSQDADSISGNTIYF.

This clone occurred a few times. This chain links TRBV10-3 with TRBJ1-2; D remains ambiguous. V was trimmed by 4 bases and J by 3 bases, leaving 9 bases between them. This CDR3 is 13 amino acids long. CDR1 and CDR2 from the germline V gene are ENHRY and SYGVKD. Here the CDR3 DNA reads TGTGCCATCAGTGGGGCCCTTGACTATGGCTACACCTTC. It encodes CAISGALDYGYTF.

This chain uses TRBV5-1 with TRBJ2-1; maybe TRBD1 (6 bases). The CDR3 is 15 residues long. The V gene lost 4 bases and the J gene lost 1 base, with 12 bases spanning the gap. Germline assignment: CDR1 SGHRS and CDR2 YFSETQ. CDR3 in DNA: TGCGCCAGCAGCCAGGGGCCTGGGTCCTACAATGAGCAGTTCTTC. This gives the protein CASSQGPGSYNEQFF.

The CDR3 protein is CASSRFAGLHHYGYTF. The CDR3 coding sequence is TGTGCCAGCAGCCGATTTGCCGGTTTGCACCACTATGGCTACACCTTC. V is TRBV14 and J is TRBJ1-2; D gene unclear. Germline assignment: CDR1 SGHDN and CDR2 FVKESK. The CDR3 length is 16 residues. V shed 4 bases and J shed 3 bases, with 18 bases lying between them.

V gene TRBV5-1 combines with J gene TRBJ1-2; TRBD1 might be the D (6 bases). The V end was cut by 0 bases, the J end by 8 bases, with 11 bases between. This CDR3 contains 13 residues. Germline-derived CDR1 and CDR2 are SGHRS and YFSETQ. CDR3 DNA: TGCGCCAGCAGCTTGGGGGACATTGGCGGCTACACCTTC. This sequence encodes CASSLGDIGGYTF.

The CDR3 reads CASSYSRAWGYTF. The CDR3 DNA reads TGTGCCAGCAGTTACTCGCGGGCGTGGGGCTACACCTTC. The rearrangement links TRBV6-5 to TRBJ1-2; D gene unclear. Trimming left V 0 bases short and J 8 bases short, with 10 bases between. Germline loops: CDR1 MNHEY, CDR2 SVGAGI. The CDR3 loop spans 13 amino acids.

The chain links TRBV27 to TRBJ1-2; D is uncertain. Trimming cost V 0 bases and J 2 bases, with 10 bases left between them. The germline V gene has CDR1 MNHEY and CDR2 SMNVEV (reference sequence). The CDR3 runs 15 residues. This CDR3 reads CASSLSIPGNYGYTF. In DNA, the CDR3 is TGTGCCAGCAGTTTATCGATCCCGGGGAACTATGGCTACACCTTC.

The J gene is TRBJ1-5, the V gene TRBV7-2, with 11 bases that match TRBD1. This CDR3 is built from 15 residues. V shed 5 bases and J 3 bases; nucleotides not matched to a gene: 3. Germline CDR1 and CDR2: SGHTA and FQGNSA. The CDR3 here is CASSEDRGLNQPQHF. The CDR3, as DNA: TGTGCCAGCAGCGAGGACAGGGGGCTCAATCAGCCCCAGCATTTT. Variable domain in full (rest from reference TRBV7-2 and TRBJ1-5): GAGVSQSPSNKVTEKGKDVELRCDPISGHTALYWYRQSLGQGLEFLIYFQGNSAPDKSGLPSDRFSAERTGGSVSTLTIQRTQQEDSAVYLCASSEDRGLNQPQHFGDGTRLSIL.

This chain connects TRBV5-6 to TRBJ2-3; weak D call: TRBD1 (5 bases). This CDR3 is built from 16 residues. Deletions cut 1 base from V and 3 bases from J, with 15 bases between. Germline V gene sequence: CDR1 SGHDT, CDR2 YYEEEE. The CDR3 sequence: CASSLFPRQPTDTQYF. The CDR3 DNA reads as TGTGCCAGCAGCTTGTTTCCGAGACAGCCGACAGATACGCAGTATTTT.

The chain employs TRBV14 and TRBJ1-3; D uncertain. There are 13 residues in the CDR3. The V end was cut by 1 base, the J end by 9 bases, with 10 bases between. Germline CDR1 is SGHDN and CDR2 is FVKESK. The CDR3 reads CASSQAGLTTIYF. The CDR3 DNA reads TGTGCCAGCAGCCAAGCAGGACTAACCACCATATATTTT.

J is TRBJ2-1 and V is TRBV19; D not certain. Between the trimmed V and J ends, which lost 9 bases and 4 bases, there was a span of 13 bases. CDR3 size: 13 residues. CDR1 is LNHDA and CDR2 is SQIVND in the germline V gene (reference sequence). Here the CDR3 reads CASRPGIYNEQFF. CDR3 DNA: TGTGCCAGCAGGCCAGGAATTTACAATGAGCAGTTCTTC. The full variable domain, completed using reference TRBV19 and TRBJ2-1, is DGGITQSPKYLFRKEGQNVTLSCEQNLNHDAMYWYRQDPGQGLRLIYYSQIVNDFQKGDIAEGYSVSREKKESFPLTVTSAQKNPTAFYLCASRPGIYNEQFFGPGTRLTVL.

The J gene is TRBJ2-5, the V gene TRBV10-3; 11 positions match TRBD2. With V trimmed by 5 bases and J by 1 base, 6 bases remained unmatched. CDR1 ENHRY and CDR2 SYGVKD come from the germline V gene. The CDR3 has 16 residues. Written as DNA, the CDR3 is TGTGCCATCAGTCCCGGGCTAGCGGGGGGCCAAGAGACCCAGTACTTC. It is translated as CAISPGLAGGQETQYF.

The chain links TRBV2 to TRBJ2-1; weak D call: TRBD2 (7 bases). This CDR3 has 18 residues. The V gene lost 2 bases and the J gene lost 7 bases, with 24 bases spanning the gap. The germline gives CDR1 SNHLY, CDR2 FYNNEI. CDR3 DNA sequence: TGTGCCAGCAGTGAAAGGCCTGGGGGGGCTACGGATACTAATGAGCAGTTCTTC. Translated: CASSERPGGATDTNEQFF.